This paragraph reports one TCR beta chain. This record comes from a study of neoadjuvant anti-PD-1 for oral cavity cancer. Some clones are missing from TCRdb's copy, which holds only in-frame ones; the method was immunoSEQ multiplex PCR. This table holds 10,000 to 15,000 clones, approximately 74% found once. Germline CDR1 MNHNY, CDR2 SVGAGI (reference sequence). The CDR3 covers 13 residues. Trimming took 6 bases from V and 7 from J; bases not matched to a gene: 3. The sample's time point: after neoadjuvant nivolumab, at surgical resection. The sequencing here drew on PBMCs, taken after nivolumab (anti-PD-1) treatment. The V and J genes are TRBV6-6 and TRBJ1-4; 9 bases line up with TRBD1. The TCR was taken from a person aged 35 to 85 with oral cavity squamous cell carcinoma. The CDR3 loop reads CASRTGGAEKLFF. The CDR3, as DNA: TGTGCCAGCAGGACAGGGGGGGCTGAAAAACTGTTTTTT.